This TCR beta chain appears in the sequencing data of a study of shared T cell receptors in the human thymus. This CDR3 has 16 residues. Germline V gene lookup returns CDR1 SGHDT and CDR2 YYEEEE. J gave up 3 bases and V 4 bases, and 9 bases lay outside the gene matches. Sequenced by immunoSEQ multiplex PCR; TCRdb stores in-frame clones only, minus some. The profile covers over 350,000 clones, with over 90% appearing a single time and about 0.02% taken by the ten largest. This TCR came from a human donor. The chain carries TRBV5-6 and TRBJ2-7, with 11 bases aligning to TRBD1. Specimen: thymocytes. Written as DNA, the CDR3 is TGTGCCAGCAGCCTTCCGCCGGGACAGGGGGGCTACGAGCAGTACTTC. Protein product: CASSLPPGQGGYEQYF.